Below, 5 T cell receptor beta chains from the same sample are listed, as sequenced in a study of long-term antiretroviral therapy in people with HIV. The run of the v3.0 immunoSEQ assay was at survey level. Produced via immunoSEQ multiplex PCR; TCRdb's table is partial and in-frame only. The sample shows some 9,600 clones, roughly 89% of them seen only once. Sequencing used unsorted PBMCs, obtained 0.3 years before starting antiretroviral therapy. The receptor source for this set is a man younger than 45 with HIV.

As DNA, the CDR3 is TGTGCCTTCCAACGAGGCGGACCACGTCTGAGGCAGTATTTT. Protein sequence: CAFQRGGPRLRQYF. The chain joins TRBV30 to TRBJ2-3, with D unresolved. The CDR3 length is 14 residues. With 7 bases removed from V and 11 bases from J, the gap between germline ends came to 25 bases. The V gene's germline CDR1 is GTSNPN and CDR2 SVGIG (reference sequence).

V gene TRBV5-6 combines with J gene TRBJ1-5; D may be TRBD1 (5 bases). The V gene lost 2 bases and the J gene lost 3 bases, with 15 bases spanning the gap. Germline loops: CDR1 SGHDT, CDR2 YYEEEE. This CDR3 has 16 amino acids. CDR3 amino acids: CASSFGGGINNQPQHF. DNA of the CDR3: TGTGCCAGCAGCTTCGGCGGGGGAATTAACAATCAGCCCCAGCATTTT.

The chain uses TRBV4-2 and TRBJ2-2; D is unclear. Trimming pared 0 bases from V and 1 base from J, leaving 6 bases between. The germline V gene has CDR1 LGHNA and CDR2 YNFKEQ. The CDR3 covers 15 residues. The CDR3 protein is CASSQDPGNTGELFF. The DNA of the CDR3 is TGTGCCAGCAGCCAAGATCCCGGGAACACCGGGGAGCTGTTTTTT.

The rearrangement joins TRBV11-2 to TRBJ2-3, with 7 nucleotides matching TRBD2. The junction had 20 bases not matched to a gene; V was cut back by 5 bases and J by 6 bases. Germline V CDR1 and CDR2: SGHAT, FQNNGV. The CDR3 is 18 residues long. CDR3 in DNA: TGTGCCAGCAGCATCCCTGCACTAGCGAAAAGTATTTTGGATACGCAGTATTTT. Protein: CASSIPALAKSILDTQYF. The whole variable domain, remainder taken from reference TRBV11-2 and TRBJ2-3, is EAGVAQSPRYKIIEKRQSVAFWCNPISGHATLYWYQQILGQGPKLLIQFQNNGVVDDSQLPKDRFSAERLKGVDSTLKIQPAKLEDSAVYLCASSIPALAKSILDTQYFGPGTRLTVL.

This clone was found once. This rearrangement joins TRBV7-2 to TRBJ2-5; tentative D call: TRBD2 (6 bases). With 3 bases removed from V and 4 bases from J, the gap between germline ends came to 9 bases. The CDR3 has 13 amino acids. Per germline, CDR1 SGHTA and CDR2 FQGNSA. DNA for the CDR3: TGTGCCAGCAGCTTTACCGGGGGAGAGACCCAGTACTTC. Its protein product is CASSFTGGETQYF.